Below are 19 T cell receptor beta chains sequenced from a single sample in a study of neurological immune-mediated disorders. MiXCR was run by TCRdb on the 5' RACE reads, yielding one entry per CDR3 protein. The sample has tens of thousands of distinct CDR3 sequences; roughly a sixth are singletons. The sample consisted of PBMCs. These receptors all come from a woman between 35 and 50 years old in good health.

CDR3 sequence: CASSSRDNEKLFF. As DNA, the CDR3 is TGTGCCAGCAGCTCCAGGGATAATGAAAAACTGTTTTTT. The rearrangement joins TRBV7-2 to TRBJ1-4, with D possibly matching TRBD1 (5 bases). V was clipped by 4 bases and J by 4 bases, with 7 bases between them. The CDR3 spans 13 residues. Germline V gene data show CDR1 as SGHTA and CDR2 as FQGNSA.

This chain connects TRBV18 to TRBJ1-2; 7 nucleotides agree with TRBD1. The germline gives CDR1 KGHSH, CDR2 LQKENI. CDR3 size: 15 residues. The junction had 8 bases not matched to a gene; V was cut back by 2 bases and J by 5 bases. The CDR3 reads CASSPYQGEGYGYTF. Written as DNA, the CDR3 is TGTGCCAGCTCACCATACCAGGGGGAAGGGTATGGCTACACCTTC.

This sequence joins TRBV10-3 and TRBJ1-4; no firm D call. V lost 5 bases and J 6 bases, leaving 10 bases between the germline ends. The CDR3 is made up of 13 amino acids. Germline CDR1 reads ENHRY; CDR2 reads SYGVKD. CDR3 bases: TGTGCCATCAGTTACTTCCGGGATGAAAAACTGTTTTTT. Residues: CAISYFRDEKLFF.

This clonotype showed up many times. The V call is TRBV5-5, the J call TRBJ1-2, with 7 bases matching TRBD1. The CDR3 runs to 18 residues. Trimming at V came to 4 bases and at J to 4 bases, leaving 19 bases not matched to a gene. Germline CDR1 is SGHKS and CDR2 is YYEKEE (reference sequence). The DNA for the CDR3 is TGTGCCAGCAGCGCCCGACGCCCGGGACAGCGACCTTTCTATGGCTACACCTTC. Translation: CASSARRPGQRPFYGYTF.

There are many counts of this clonotype. V gene TRBV6-1 combines with J gene TRBJ2-5; TRBD2 matches 9 bases. The germline V gene encodes CDR1 MNHNS and CDR2 SASEGT. This CDR3 has 14 residues. The ends lost 4 bases at V and 4 bases at J; junction bases unmatched: 4. The CDR3 protein is CASSGGGAGETQYF. In DNA form, the CDR3 reads TGTGCCAGCAGTGGCGGGGGGGCCGGAGAGACCCAGTACTTC.

The chain has TRBV20-1 and TRBJ2-1; no reliable D call. This CDR3 comprises 14 residues. Trimming removed 0 bases from V and 3 bases from J, with 9 bases in between. Germline CDR1 and CDR2: DFQATT and SNEGSKA (reference sequence). The CDR3 DNA follows: TGCAGTGCTAGAGATCTCGGCGGCTACAATGAGCAGTTCTTC. It yields the protein CSARDLGGYNEQFF.

This clonotype was counted ten times or more. The V and J genes are TRBV4-3 and TRBJ2-3; TRBD2 aligns across 11 bases. V dropped 1 base and J dropped 12; count of bases not matched to a gene: 3. Germline assignment: CDR1 LGHNA and CDR2 YSLEER. This CDR3 spans 13 amino acids. DNA of the CDR3: TGCGCCAGCAGCCAAGGACTAGCGGGATCCCAGTATTTT. Translating gives CASSQGLAGSQYF.

The table lists this clonotype with many counts. J is TRBJ2-1 and V is TRBV5-6; 8 bases align to TRBD2. From germline, CDR1 is SGHDT and CDR2 YYEEEE. With 4 bases clipped from V and 6 bases from J, the junction kept 6 bases outside the gene matches. This CDR3 comprises 14 residues. The CDR3 region is CASSRRGGRNEQFF. The CDR3 nucleotides read TGTGCCAGCAGCCGACGGGGGGGCCGCAATGAGCAGTTCTTC.

This clonotype was picked up many times. This chain uses TRBV29-1 with TRBJ1-2; D is perhaps TRBD1 (5 bases). Germline V gives CDR1 SQVTM, CDR2 ANQGSEA. This CDR3 is built from 11 residues. Trimming took 7 bases from V and 0 from J, leaving 6 bases between them. CDR3 in DNA: TGCAGCGGGGGGACTAACTATGGCTACACCTTC. Its protein is CSGGTNYGYTF.

This clonotype was seen ten or more times. The CDR3 region has the DNA TGCGCCAGCAGCTTGGATGGGGTGAACACTGAAGCTTTCTTT. Amino acid sequence: CASSLDGVNTEAFF. J is TRBJ1-1 and V is TRBV5-1; D remains unclear. The CDR3 extends over 14 amino acids. Deletions cut 0 bases from V and 0 bases from J, with 6 bases between. The V gene's germline CDR1 is SGHRS and CDR2 YFSETQ.

This clonotype was observed at least ten times. This chain links TRBV29-1 with TRBJ2-3; 14 nucleotides agree with TRBD2. The V gene's germline CDR1 is SQVTM and CDR2 ANQGSEA. The CDR3 contains 16 residues. The V segment lost 7 bases and the J segment 5 bases; nucleotides outside the gene matches: 11. The CDR3 protein is CSAKGLAGGDEDTQYF. The CDR3, as DNA: TGCAGCGCCAAAGGACTAGCGGGGGGAGACGAAGATACGCAGTATTTT.

In this sample, this clonotype turned up many times. The chain recombines TRBV20-1 with TRBJ1-3, with D possibly being TRBD1 (5 bases). The CDR3 loop spans 14 amino acids. Germline assignment: CDR1 DFQATT and CDR2 SNEGSKA (reference sequence). V lost 5 bases and J lost 0, with 11 bases in between. The CDR3 bases are TGCAGTGCTGTAACAGGACTCTCTGGAAACACCATATATTTT. It translates to CSAVTGLSGNTIYF.

This chain joins TRBV7-9 and TRBJ1-3; 7 nucleotides agree with TRBD1. V shed 2 bases and J 2 bases; nucleotides not matched to a gene: 0. This CDR3 spans 14 amino acids. CDR1 SEHNR and CDR2 FQNEAQ come from the germline V gene (reference sequence). The CDR3 bases are TGTGCCAGCAGCTTACAGGGGGCTGGAAACACCATATATTTT. Protein sequence: CASSLQGAGNTIYF.

Many counts were recorded for this clonotype. The chain is built from TRBV10-3 and TRBJ2-2; no reliable D call. CDR1 and CDR2 from the germline V gene are ENHRY and SYGVKD. The CDR3 consists of 11 residues. The V gene lost 7 bases and the J gene lost 5 bases, with 5 bases spanning the gap. The CDR3 bases are TGTGCCATCAAAGAAACCGGGGAGCTGTTTTTT. Its protein is CAIKETGELFF.

This clonotype was seen ten or more times. V and J are TRBV18 and TRBJ2-7; D is unresolved. In germline, CDR1 is KGHSH, CDR2 LQKENI. This CDR3 is 16 amino acids long. Trimming removed 5 bases from V and 0 bases from J, with 17 bases in between. CDR3 sequence (DNA): TGTGCCAGCTCATACGCAGTCAGCGCGAGCTCCTACGAGCAGTACGTC. It is translated as CASSYAVSASSYEQYV.

This clonotype was seen repeatedly, ten times or more. The chain employs TRBV28 and TRBJ1-2, with a possible D match to TRBD1 (6 bases). CDR1 MDHEN and CDR2 SYDVKM come from the germline V gene. With 6 bases removed from V and 3 bases from J, the gap between germline ends came to 11 bases. The CDR3 is 13 residues long. CDR3 protein: CASRSAGDYGYTF. In DNA form, the CDR3 reads TGTGCCAGCAGGTCGGCAGGGGACTATGGCTACACCTTC.

The chain couples TRBV5-1 to TRBJ1-1; 10 bases map to TRBD1. Germline CDR1 reads SGHRS; CDR2 reads YFSETQ. J lost 4 bases, V lost 5 bases, and 14 bases had no gene match. The CDR3 consists of 17 residues. The DNA for the CDR3 is TGCGCCAGCAGGGCTCAAATCCGGGACAGGGGAAGCACTGAAGCTTTCTTT. It codes for CASRAQIRDRGSTEAFF.

This CDR3 reads CASSLDIGTARGEQYF. DNA for the CDR3: TGCGCCAGCAGCTTGGATATCGGGACAGCTAGGGGCGAGCAGTACTTC. J is TRBJ2-7 and V is TRBV5-1; 7 bases line up with TRBD1. This CDR3 region has 16 residues. Per germline, CDR1 SGHRS and CDR2 YFSETQ. Losses at the gene ends were 0 bases for V and 6 bases for J; bases not matched to a gene: 12.

Many counts were recorded for this clonotype. The rearrangement joins TRBV7-2 to TRBJ1-1, with D unresolved. V lost 1 base and J 0 bases, leaving 9 bases between the germline ends. The CDR3 extends over 15 amino acids. CDR1 SGHTA and CDR2 FQGNSA come from the germline V gene. CDR3 residues: CASSLDGWVNTEAFF. DNA for the CDR3: TGTGCCAGCAGCTTAGATGGCTGGGTGAACACTGAAGCTTTCTTT.